These T cell receptor beta chains were read from a single sample in a study of CD8+CD57+ T cells in acquired aplastic anemia. A single record per CDR3 protein comes from TCRdb applying MiXCR to the reads. The sample includes 120,000 or so distinct CDR3 sequences, approximately 61% of them seen just once. Sequenced material: sorted CD4+, CD8+, or CD8+CD57+ T cells (not recorded which) from PBMCs. These receptors originate from a human donor with aplastic anemia. CDR3s include the opening cysteine and the closing phenylalanine or tryptophan. The order of the fields is D gene, clone size, V gene, J gene, CDR3 DNA, CDR3 protein. The D gene is left open where the match is weak. Clone size is given for some rows only: seen once, a few or many times, or a class if the clone is expanded.

TRBD2	NA	TRBV10-3	TRBJ2-1	TGTGCCATCAGGGCTAGCGGGAGGAATAATGAGCAGTTCTTC	CAIRASGRNNEQFF
NA	many	TRBV24-1	TRBJ2-5	TGTGCCACCAGTGCTCGGCAGGCGCAAGAGACCCAGTACTTC	CATSARQAQETQYF
NA	NA	TRBV15	TRBJ2-5	TGTGCCACCAGCTCATACACGCAAGAGACCCAGTACTTC	CATSSYTQETQYF
NA	NA	TRBV5-6	TRBJ1-2	TGTGCCAGCAGCTGGGTAGACAGGCTGAACTATGGCTACACCTTC	CASSWVDRLNYGYTF
NA	many	TRBV29-1	TRBJ1-2	TGCAGCGTTGAAGGGGGGGGGTTTTATGGCTACACCTTC	CSVEGGGFYGYTF
NA	NA	TRBV20-1	TRBJ2-7	TGCAGTGCCGCTAATGGGTTTCGGTCGACCTACGAGCAGTACTTC	CSAANGFRSTYEQYF
NA	NA	TRBV9	TRBJ2-1	TGTGCCAGCAGCGTAGTAGCAGATAGGGGCTACAATGAGCAGTTCTTC	CASSVVADRGYNEQFF
TRBD2	NA	TRBV20-1	TRBJ2-1	TGCAGTGCTCGGGGGAGGGTAGCGGGAGTCAATGAGCAGTTCTTC	CSARGRVAGVNEQFF
NA	NA	TRBV7-8	TRBJ1-5	TGTGCCAGCAGCTCGTCCAGGGTTTTCGGCAATCAGCCCCAGCATTTT	CASSSSRVFGNQPQHF
TRBD1	once	TRBV10-2	TRBJ1-2	TGCGCCAGCAGTGAAAACACAGGGGTTGGCTACACCTTC	CASSENTGVGYTF
NA	NA	TRBV2	TRBJ1-2	TGTGCCAGCAGCGTCCAGACGACTGGCTACACCTTC	CASSVQTTGYTF
NA	NA	TRBV4-1	TRBJ2-7	TGCGCCAGCAGCCAAGAAGAACGACTAGAAATCGGCGAGCAGTACTTC	CASSQEERLEIGEQYF
TRBD2	few	TRBV7-2	TRBJ2-7	TGTGCCAGCAGCAAAACCGGGACTAGTACATCCGAGCAGTACTTC	CASSKTGTSTSEQYF
TRBD2	NA	TRBV10-1	TRBJ2-7	TGCGCCAGCAGCGGGACTAGCTCCGAGCAGTACTTC	CASSGTSSEQYF
NA	NA	TRBV7-9	TRBJ1-2	TGTGCCAGCAGCTTATGTGCTAACTATGGCTACACCTTC	CASSLCANYGYTF
NA	NA	TRBV10-3	TRBJ2-3	TGTGCCAGCAGTAGAGAGCGGGCCGGGGGGCTAGATACGCAGTATTTT	CASSRERAGGLDTQYF
NA	NA	TRBV2	TRBJ2-2	TGTGCCAGCACCTCTTACACCGGGGAGCTGTTTTTT	CASTSYTGELFF
NA	NA	TRBV20-1	TRBJ2-1	TGCAGTGCTAGAGATAAAACTAGCTTCAATGAGCAGTTCTTC	CSARDKTSFNEQFF
NA	once	TRBV10-1	TRBJ1-3	TGCGCCAGCAGTGAAGTGGAGTCTGGAAACACCATATATTTT	CASSEVESGNTIYF
TRBD2	NA	TRBV25-1	TRBJ2-1	TGTGCCAGCGCCGGGACTAGCGCTCGTCGGGAGTTCTTC	CASAGTSARREFF
TRBD1	NA	TRBV7-3	TRBJ1-1	TGTGCCAGCAGCTCGTCCCGGGACAGGAGTCATGAAGCTTTCTTT	CASSSSRDRSHEAFF
TRBD1	medium-sized	TRBV10-3	TRBJ2-7	TGTGCCATCAGTGAGTCCCGGGACAGGGTCAGCGAGCAGTACTTC	CAISESRDRVSEQYF
NA	NA	TRBV29-1	TRBJ2-1	TGCAGCGTTGACGGGGCCCGACACAATGAGCAGTTCTTC	CSVDGARHNEQFF
NA	NA	TRBV20-1	TRBJ2-7	TGCAGTGCTAGAGTCCTCACTTGGGAGCAGTACTTC	CSARVLTWEQYF
TRBD1	NA	TRBV6-4	TRBJ1-1	TGTGCCAGCATTCGGACAGGGGGTGACACTGAAGCTTTCTTT	CASIRTGGDTEAFF
TRBD1	many	TRBV10-3	TRBJ1-2	TGTGCCATCACCCTGGACAGGGACTATGGCTACACCTTC	CAITLDRDYGYTF
TRBD1	many	TRBV5-1	TRBJ2-7	TGCGCCAGCAGCCCGAATCCCGGGACAGGGACCTACGAGCAGTACTTC	CASSPNPGTGTYEQYF
TRBD2	NA	TRBV20-1	TRBJ2-5	TGCAGTGCTGAGATGGGGGGGTGGGAGACCCAGTACTTC	CSAEMGGWETQYF
NA	NA	TRBV7-9	TRBJ2-7	TGTGCCAGCAGCCCTTCGGGGGTGGTGTTCGAGCAGTACTTC	CASSPSGVVFEQYF
NA	NA	TRBV7-2	TRBJ2-1	TGTGCCAGCAGCTTAGGTTCTGGGGACGAGCAGTTCTTC	CASSLGSGDEQFF
TRBD1	NA	TRBV24-1	TRBJ2-3	TGTGCCACCAGTCCGGGACAGGGGGGGCCAGATACGCAGTATTTT	CATSPGQGGPDTQYF
TRBD2	NA	TRBV29-1	TRBJ2-1	TGCAGCGTTGTTTCCCTAGCGGGGCACTACAATGAGCAGTTCTTC	CSVVSLAGHYNEQFF
TRBD1	NA	TRBV2	TRBJ2-1	TGTGCCATCCCAGACAGGGGGAGAGATGAGCAGTTCTTC	CAIPDRGRDEQFF
NA	few	TRBV15	TRBJ1-5	TGTGCCACCAGCAGAGCGGGCCAGGACTATAGCAATCAGCCCCAGCATTTT	CATSRAGQDYSNQPQHF
NA	NA	TRBV24-1	TRBJ2-3	TGTGCCACCAGTGATAAACCGGGACGGAGAGGGGCAGCTACGCAGTATTTT	CATSDKPGRRGAATQYF
NA	NA	TRBV29-1	TRBJ2-2	TGCAGCGTTGTAGGGAACGCCGGGGAGCTGTTTTTT	CSVVGNAGELFF
NA	NA	TRBV20-1	TRBJ2-7	TGCAGTGCTAGGCGGCAGGGAGCCTACGAGCAGTACTTC	CSARRQGAYEQYF
NA	few	TRBV2	TRBJ1-3	TGTGCCAGCAGTGAATACACCATATATTTT	CASSEYTIYF
TRBD2	NA	TRBV11-2	TRBJ2-1	TGTGCCAGCAGCTTCCACGGACTAGCGGGGGGGCAGCATGAGCAGTTCTTC	CASSFHGLAGGQHEQFF
TRBD1	many	TRBV11-2	TRBJ2-3	TGTGCCAGCAGCCTGAACCTGGGACAGGGGTACACAGATACGCAGTATTTT	CASSLNLGQGYTDTQYF
NA	NA	TRBV25-1	TRBJ1-1	TGTGCTAGCAGCTCCAGGGTGAACACTGAAGCTTTCTTT	CASSSRVNTEAFF
NA	many	TRBV15	TRBJ1-5	TGTGCCACCAGCAGCGACAGGTCATATAGCAATCAGCCCCAGCATTTT	CATSSDRSYSNQPQHF